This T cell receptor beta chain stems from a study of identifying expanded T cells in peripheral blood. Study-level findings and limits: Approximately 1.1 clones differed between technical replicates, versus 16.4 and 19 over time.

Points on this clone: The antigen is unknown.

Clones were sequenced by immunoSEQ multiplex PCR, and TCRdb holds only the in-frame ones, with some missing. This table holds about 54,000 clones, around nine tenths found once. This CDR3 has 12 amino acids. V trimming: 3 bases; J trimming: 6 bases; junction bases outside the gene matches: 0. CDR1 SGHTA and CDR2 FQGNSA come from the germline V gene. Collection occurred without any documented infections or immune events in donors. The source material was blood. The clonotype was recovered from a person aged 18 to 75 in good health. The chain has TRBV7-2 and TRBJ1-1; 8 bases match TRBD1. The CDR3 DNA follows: TGTGCCAGCAGCTTGGACAGGGCTGAAGCTTTCTTT. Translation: CASSLDRAEAFF.